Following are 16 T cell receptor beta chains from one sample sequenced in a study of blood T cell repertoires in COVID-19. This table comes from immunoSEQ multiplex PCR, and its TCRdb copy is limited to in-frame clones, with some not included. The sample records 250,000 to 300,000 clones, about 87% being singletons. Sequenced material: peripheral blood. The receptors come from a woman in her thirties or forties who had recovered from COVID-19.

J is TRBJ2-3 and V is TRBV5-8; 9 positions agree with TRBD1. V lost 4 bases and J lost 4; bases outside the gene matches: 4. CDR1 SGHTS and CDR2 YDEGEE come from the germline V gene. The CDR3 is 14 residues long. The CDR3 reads CASSVQGAADTQYF. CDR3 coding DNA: TGTGCCAGCAGCGTACAGGGGGCCGCAGATACGCAGTATTTT.

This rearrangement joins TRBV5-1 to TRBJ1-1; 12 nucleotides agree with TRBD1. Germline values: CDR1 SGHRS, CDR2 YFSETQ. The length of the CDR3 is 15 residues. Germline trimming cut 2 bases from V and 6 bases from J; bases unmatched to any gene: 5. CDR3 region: CASSLGTGGAAEAFF. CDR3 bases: TGCGCCAGCAGCTTAGGGACAGGGGGCGCGGCTGAAGCTTTCTTT.

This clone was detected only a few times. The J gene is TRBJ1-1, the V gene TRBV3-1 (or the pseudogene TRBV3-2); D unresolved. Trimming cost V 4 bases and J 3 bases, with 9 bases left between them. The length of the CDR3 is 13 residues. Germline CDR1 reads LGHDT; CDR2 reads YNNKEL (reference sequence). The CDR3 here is CASSPRVDTEAFF. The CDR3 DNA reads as TGTGCCAGCAGCCCACGAGTCGACACTGAAGCTTTCTTT.

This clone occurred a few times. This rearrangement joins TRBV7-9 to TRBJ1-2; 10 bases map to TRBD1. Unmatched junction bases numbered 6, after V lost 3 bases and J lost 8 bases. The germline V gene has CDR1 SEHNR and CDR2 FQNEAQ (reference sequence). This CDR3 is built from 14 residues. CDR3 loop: CASSFDRGHGGYTF. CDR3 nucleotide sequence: TGTGCCAGCAGCTTCGACAGGGGGCACGGGGGCTACACCTTC.

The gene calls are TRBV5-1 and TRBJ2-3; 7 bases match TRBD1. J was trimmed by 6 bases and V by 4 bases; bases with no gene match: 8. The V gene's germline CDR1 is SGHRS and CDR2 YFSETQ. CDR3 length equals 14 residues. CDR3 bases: TGCGCCAGCAGCGTTGAGGGGGCTGGGGATACGCAGTATTTT. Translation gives CASSVEGAGDTQYF.

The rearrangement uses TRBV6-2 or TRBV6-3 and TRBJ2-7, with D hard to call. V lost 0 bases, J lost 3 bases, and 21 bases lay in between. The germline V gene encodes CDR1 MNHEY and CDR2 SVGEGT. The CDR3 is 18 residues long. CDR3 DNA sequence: TGTGCCAGCAGTTACTCGAGTGTCCCCCTGGCGGCCCTCTACGAGCAGTACTTC. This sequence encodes CASSYSSVPLAALYEQYF.

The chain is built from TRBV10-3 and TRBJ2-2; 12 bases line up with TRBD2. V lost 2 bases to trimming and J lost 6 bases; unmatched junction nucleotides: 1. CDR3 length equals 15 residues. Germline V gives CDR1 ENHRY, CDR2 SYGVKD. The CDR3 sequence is CAISEGLAGPGELFF. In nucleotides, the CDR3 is TGTGCCATCAGTGAGGGACTAGCGGGGCCCGGGGAGCTGTTTTTT.

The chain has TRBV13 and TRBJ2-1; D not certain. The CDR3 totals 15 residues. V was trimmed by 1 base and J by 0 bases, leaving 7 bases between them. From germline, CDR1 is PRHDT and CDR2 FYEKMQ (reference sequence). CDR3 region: CASSLDRSSYNEQFF. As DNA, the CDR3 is TGTGCCAGCAGCTTAGATCGGAGCTCCTACAATGAGCAGTTCTTC.

In DNA form, the CDR3 reads TGTGCCTGGCAGGACAGTTTTAATTCACCCCTCCACTTT. Translated, it gives CAWQDSFNSPLHF. The rearrangement joins TRBV30 to TRBJ1-6, with D perhaps TRBD1 (6 bases). The CDR3 is 13 residues long. CDR1 and CDR2 (germline): GTSNPN, SVGIG (reference sequence). V was clipped by 5 bases and J by 6 bases, with 11 bases between them.

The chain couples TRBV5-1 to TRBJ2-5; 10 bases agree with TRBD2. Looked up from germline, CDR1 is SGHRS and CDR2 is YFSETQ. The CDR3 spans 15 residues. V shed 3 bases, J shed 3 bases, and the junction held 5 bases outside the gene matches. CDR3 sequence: CASSSVGTSEETQYF. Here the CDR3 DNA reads TGCGCCAGCAGCTCCGTTGGGACTAGCGAAGAGACCCAGTACTTC.

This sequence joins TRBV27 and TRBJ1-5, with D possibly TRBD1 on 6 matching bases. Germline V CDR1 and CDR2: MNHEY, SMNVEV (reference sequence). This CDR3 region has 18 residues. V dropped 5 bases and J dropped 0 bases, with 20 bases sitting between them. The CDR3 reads CASSHRDTFLLSNQPQHF. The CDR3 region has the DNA TGTGCCAGCAGTCACCGGGACACTTTCCTGCTTAGCAATCAGCCCCAGCATTTT.

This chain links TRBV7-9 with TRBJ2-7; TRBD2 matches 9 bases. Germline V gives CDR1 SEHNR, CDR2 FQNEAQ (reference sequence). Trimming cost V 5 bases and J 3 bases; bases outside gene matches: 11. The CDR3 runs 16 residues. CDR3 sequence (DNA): TGTGCCAGCAGCCCAAAGGTTAGCGGGGGTCTCTACGAGCAGTACTTC. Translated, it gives CASSPKVSGGLYEQYF.

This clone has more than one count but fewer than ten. CDR3 DNA: TGTGCCAGCTCACCACCCAACATCAGGGCCACCGGGGAGCTGTTTTTT. Translating it yields CASSPPNIRATGELFF. The chain uses TRBV18 and TRBJ2-2, with a weak D call TRBD1 (5 bases). Germline CDR1 reads KGHSH; CDR2 reads LQKENI. Trimming pared 0 bases from V and 4 bases from J, leaving 12 bases between. The CDR3 is 16 amino acids.

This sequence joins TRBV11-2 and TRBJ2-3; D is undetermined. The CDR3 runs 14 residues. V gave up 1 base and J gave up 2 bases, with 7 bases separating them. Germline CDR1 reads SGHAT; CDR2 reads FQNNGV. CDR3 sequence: CASSLVTYTDTQYF. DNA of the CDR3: TGTGCCAGCAGCTTAGTTACATACACAGATACGCAGTATTTT. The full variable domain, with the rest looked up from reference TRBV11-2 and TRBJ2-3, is EAGVAQSPRYKIIEKRQSVAFWCNPISGHATLYWYQQILGQGPKLLIQFQNNGVVDDSQLPKDRFSAERLKGVDSTLKIQPAKLEDSAVYLCASSLVTYTDTQYFGPGTRLTVL.

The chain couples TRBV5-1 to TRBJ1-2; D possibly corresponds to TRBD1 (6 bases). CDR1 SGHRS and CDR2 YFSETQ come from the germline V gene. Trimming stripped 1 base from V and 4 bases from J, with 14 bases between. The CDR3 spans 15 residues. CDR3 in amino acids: CASSLSLGAGYGYTF. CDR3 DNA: TGCGCCAGCAGCTTGAGCTTGGGGGCGGGCTATGGCTACACCTTC.

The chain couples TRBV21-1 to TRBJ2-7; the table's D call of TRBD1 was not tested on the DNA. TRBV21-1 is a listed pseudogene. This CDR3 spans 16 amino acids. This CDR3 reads CASSTKDRDSSYEQYF. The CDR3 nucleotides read TGTGCCAGCAGCACAAAGGACAGGGATAGCTCCTACGAGCAGTACTTC.